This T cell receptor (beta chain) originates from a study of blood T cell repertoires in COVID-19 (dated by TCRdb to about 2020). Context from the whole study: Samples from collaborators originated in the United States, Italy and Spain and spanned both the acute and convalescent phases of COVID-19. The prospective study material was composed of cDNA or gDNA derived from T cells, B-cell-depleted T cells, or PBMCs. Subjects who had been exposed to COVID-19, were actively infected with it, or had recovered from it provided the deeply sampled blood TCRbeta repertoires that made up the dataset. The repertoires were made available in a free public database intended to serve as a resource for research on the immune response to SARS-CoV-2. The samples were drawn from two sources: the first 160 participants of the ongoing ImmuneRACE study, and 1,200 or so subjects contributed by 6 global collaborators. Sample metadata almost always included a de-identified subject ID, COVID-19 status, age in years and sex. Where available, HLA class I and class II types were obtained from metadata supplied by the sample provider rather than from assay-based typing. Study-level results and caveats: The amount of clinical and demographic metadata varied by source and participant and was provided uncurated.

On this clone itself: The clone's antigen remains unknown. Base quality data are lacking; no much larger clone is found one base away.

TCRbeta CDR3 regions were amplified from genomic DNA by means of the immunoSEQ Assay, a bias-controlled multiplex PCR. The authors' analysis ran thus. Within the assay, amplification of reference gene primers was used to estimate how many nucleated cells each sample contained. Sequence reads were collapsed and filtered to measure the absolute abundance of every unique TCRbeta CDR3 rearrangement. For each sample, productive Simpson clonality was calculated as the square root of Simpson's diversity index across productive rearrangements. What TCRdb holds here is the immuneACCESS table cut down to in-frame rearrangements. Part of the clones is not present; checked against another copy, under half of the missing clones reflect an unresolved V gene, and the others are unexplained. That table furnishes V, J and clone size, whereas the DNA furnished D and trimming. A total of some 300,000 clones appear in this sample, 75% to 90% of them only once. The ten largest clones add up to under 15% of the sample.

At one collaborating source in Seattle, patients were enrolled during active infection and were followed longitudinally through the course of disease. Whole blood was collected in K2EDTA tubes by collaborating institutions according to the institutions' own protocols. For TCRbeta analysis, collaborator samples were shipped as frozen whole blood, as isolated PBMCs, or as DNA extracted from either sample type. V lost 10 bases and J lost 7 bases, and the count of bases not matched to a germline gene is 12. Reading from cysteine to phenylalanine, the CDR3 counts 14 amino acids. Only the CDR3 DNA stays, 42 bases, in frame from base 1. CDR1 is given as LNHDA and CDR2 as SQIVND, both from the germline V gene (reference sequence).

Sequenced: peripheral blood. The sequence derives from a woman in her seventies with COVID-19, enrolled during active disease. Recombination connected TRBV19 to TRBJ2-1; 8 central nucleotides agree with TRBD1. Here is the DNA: TGTGCCACCCGGCTACAGGGGGGTAGAAATGAGCAGTTCTTC. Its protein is CATRLQGGRNEQFF. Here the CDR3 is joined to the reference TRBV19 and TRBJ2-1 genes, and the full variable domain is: DGGITQSPKYLFRKEGQNVTLSCEQNLNHDAMYWYRQDPGQGLRLIYYSQIVNDFQKGDIAEGYSVSREKKESFPLTVTSAQKNPTAFYLCATRLQGGRNEQFFGPGTRLTVL.